This T cell receptor (beta chain) was captured by sequencing in a study of blood T cells in healthy people across ages (dated by TCRdb to between 2015 and 2016). Turning to the overall study: Template switching captured roughly one uniquely barcoded TCR beta cDNA molecule per two T cells in model experiments. To track age-related changes in TCR beta repertoire diversity, the study relied on deep sequencing normalized with unique cDNA molecular identifiers. The donors were divided into four age groups: young (average around 15 years), middle-aged (around 37), aged (approximately 62) and long-lived (about 90). Donors of different ages were randomly distributed across sequencing lanes to avoid experimental bias. For two donors (one aged 18 to 30 and one aged 80 or older), the study analyzed two additional independent replicas of 1 million unique cDNA reads from the same blood draw. The paper's findings and limits, for the study overall: Observed TCR beta diversity correlated strongly with the percentage of naive T cells measured by flow cytometry. Estimates of total diversity from one million sequenced T cells were regarded as lower bounds and underestimates. Because the CMV infection status of the donors was unknown, age-related changes in expanded clonotypes may potentially have been confounded. As age increased, observed TCR beta diversity per million T cells dropped in a roughly linear way, and a significant reduction was already evident by age 40. Conclusive comparison of naive and antigen-experienced compartments was prevented by the profiling of bulk unsorted PBMCs. The long-lived group showed more naive CD4+ T cells, fewer expanded clones and increased TCR diversity than the aged group, suggesting age selection.

With regard to this clonotype: Its antigen is unknown. No base-level quality is on record; no much larger clone is a single base apart.

V is cut back by 5 bases and J by 3 bases, with 7 bases in the junction unmatched. From the cysteine up to the phenylalanine, the CDR3 has a length of 15 residues. Here the CDR3 DNA is all that survives: 45 bases in frame from base 1. The germline V gene (reference sequence) provides CDR1 SGHAT and CDR2 FQDESV. Library preparation was by 5' RACE. The instrument given in TCRdb is Illumina HiSeq 2500. The second PCR ran for roughly 7 to 12 cycles and used a J-beta primer mix along with a sample-barcoded 5' primer. Each TCR beta cDNA molecule received a unique molecular identifier from a template-switch 5' adaptor carrying 12 random nucleotides. Each sample yielded at least 3 million CDR3-containing paired-end reads. First-strand cDNA synthesis was performed from all RNA using the Mint cDNA synthesis kit, with priming by a TRBC-specific oligonucleotide. Following uracil-DNA glycosylase treatment, all cDNA underwent a first 18-cycle PCR with the universal primers M1SS and BC2_uni_R. As for the authors' bioinformatics: For normalization, 1 million high-quality reads were randomly selected from each sample, with every read carrying a distinct molecular identifier. Reads sharing molecular identifiers were discarded rather than binned into consensus sequences. MiTCR, set to a Q25 quality threshold and the strictest error-elimination algorithm, was used for CDR3 identification, clonotype clustering and error correction. Lower-bound total TCR beta diversity was estimated with a nonparametric unseen species model using Euler transformation. The public reads were quality trimmed at Q25 with fastp and then assembled into clones with MiXCR by TCRdb, keeping productive beta chains. Identical CDR3 proteins give one entry, which carries the most common genes and DNA. These V and J calls rely on TCRdb rather than the paper's analysis. The sample profile shows 910,000 or so distinct CDR3 sequences; about 51% of them were found once. The top ten clones comprise about 22% of the sample.

The 39 donors, aged roughly 6 to 95 years, were systemically healthy Caucasian individuals from Russia. Each donor gave ten milliliters of peripheral blood, collected into EDTA-treated Vacutainer tubes. Ficoll-Paque density-gradient centrifugation was used to isolate PBMCs, with at least 6.5 million per sample. Total RNA was extracted from PBMCs with Trizol reagent, with at least 6 micrograms obtained per sample. The percentages of naive CD45RAhigh/CD27high T cells were determined by flow cytometry on a PBMC aliquot from every donor. Material for sequencing was blood. The clonotype was recovered from a woman in her sixties or seventies in good health. The chain employs TRBV11-1 and TRBJ2-7; 10 bases in the middle match TRBD1. The DNA reads as follows: TGTGCCAGCAGCCACACCGGGACAGGGGTCTACGAGCAGTACTTC. It is translated as CASSHTGTGVYEQYF.